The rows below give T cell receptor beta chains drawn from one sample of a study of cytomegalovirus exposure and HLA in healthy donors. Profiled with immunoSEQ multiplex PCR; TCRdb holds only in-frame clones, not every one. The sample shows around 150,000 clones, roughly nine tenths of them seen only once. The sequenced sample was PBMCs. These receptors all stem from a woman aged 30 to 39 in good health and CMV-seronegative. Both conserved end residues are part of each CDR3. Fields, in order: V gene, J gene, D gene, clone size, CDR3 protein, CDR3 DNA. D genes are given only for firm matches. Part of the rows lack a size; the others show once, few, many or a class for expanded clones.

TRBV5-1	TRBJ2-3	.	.	CASSLTGSTDTQYF	TGCGCCAGCAGCTTAACAGGGAGCACAGATACGCAGTATTTT
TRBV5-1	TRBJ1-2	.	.	CASSVAWGDYGYTF	TGCGCCAGCAGCGTTGCGTGGGGAGACTATGGCTACACCTTC
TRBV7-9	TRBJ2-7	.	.	CASSLVVGYEQYF	TGTGCCAGCAGCTTAGTCGTAGGGTACGAGCAGTACTTC
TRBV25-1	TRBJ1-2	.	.	CASSELGAFAYGYTF	TGTGCCAGCAGTGAATTGGGGGCGTTTGCCTATGGCTACACCTTC
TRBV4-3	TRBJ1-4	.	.	CASSQEQGKLFF	TGCGCCAGCAGCCAGGAGCAGGGAAAACTGTTTTTT
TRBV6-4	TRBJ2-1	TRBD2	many	CASSLEGLAKSNEQFF	TGTGCCAGCAGTTTGGAGGGACTAGCGAAGAGCAATGAGCAGTTCTTC
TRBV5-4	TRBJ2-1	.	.	CASSIQDEQFF	TGTGCCAGCAGCATACAAGATGAGCAGTTCTTC
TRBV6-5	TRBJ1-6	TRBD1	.	CASSYLPGGANSPLHF	TGTGCCAGCAGTTATTTACCAGGGGGCGCGAATTCACCCCTCCACTTT
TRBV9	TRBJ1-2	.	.	CASSSTGSGYTF	TGTGCCAGCAGCAGTACAGGGAGCGGCTACACCTTC
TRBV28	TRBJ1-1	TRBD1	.	CASSKPGTGGRNTEAFF	TGTGCCAGCTCTAAACCCGGGACAGGGGGTAGAAACACTGAAGCTTTCTTT
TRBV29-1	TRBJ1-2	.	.	CSVEGELRGYGYTF	TGCAGCGTTGAAGGGGAACTTCGAGGGTATGGCTACACCTTC
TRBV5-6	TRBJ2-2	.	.	CASSPWPANAGELFF	TGTGCCAGCAGCCCCTGGCCGGCCAACGCCGGGGAGCTGTTTTTT
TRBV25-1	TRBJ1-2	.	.	CASSEGGVDYGYTF	TGTGCCAGCAGTGAAGGAGGGGTTGACTATGGCTACACCTTC
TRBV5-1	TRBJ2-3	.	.	CASSSDGGRKRGYTDTQYF	TGCGCCAGCAGCTCGGACGGGGGCCGAAAGCGGGGCTACACAGATACGCAGTATTTT
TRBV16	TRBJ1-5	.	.	CASSHNRADFEPQHF	TGTGCCAGCAGCCATAATAGGGCAGACTTTGAGCCCCAGCATTTT
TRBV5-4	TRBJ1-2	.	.	CASSPTATRGGYTF	TGTGCCAGCAGCCCGACTGCCACGCGGGGTGGCTACACCTTC
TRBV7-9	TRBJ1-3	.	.	CASSLQSGNTIYF	TGTGCCAGCAGCTTACAAAGTGGAAACACCATATATTTT
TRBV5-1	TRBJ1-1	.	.	CASSLSAIAGTEAFF	TGCGCCAGCAGCTTGTCGGCAATCGCGGGCACTGAAGCTTTCTTT
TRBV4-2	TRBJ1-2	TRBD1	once	CASSQDSRQGVYGYTF	TGTGCCAGCAGCCAAGATTCCCGACAGGGCGTCTATGGCTACACCTTC
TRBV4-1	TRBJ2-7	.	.	CASSQVGRFYEQYF	TGCGCCAGCAGCCAAGTCGGCAGATTCTACGAGCAGTACTTC
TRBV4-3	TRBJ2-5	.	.	CASSQVSRAGGTQYF	TGCGCCAGCAGCCAAGTGAGCAGGGCCGGAGGGACCCAGTACTTC
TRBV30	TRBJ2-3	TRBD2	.	CAWSGTSGSTDTQYF	TGTGCCTGGAGTGGGACTAGCGGTAGCACAGATACGCAGTATTTT
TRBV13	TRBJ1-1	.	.	CASSLVGELNTEAFF	TGTGCCAGCAGCTTAGTCGGCGAATTGAACACTGAAGCTTTCTTT
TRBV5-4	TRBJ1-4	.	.	CASSLDSRATNEKLFF	TGTGCCAGCAGCTTGGACTCCAGGGCAACTAATGAAAAACTGTTTTTT
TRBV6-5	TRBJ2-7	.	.	CASSYSEGGAYEQYF	TGTGCCAGCAGTTACTCGGAGGGGGGGGCCTACGAGCAGTACTTC
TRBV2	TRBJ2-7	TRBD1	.	CASSSSTGQRYEQYF	TGTGCCAGCAGCTCATCCACGGGACAGCGCTACGAGCAGTACTTC
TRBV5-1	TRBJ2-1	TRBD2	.	CASTQVAGLYNEQFF	TGCGCCAGCACCCAGGTAGCGGGGTTATACAATGAGCAGTTCTTC
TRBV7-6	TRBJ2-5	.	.	CASSLAGGSKETQYF	TGTGCCAGCAGCTTAGCGGGGGGCAGCAAAGAGACCCAGTACTTC
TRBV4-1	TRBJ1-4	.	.	CASSQVREVATNEKLFF	TGCGCCAGCAGCCAAGTAAGGGAAGTTGCAACTAATGAAAAACTGTTTTTT
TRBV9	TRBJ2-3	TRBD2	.	CASSVAGTSGGTDTQYF	TGTGCCAGCAGCGTAGCCGGGACTAGCGGCGGCACAGATACGCAGTATTTT
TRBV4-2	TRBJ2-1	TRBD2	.	CASSQVSGSSVSSYNEQFF	TGTGCCAGCAGCCAAGTGAGCGGGAGTAGCGTTAGCTCCTACAATGAGCAGTTCTTC
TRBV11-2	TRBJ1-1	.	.	CASSSQSLNTEAFF	TGTGCCAGCAGCTCCCAATCCTTGAACACTGAAGCTTTCTTT
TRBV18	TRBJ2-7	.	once	CASSRQQGTSGEQYF	TGTGCCAGCTCCAGACAGCAGGGGACCTCTGGGGAGCAGTACTTC
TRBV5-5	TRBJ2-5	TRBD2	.	CASSFSTSGAQETQYF	TGTGCCAGCAGCTTCTCGACTAGCGGGGCTCAAGAGACCCAGTACTTC
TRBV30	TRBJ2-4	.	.	CAWSVTSRVGNIQYF	TGTGCCTGGAGTGTAACGTCCAGGGTGGGAAACATTCAGTACTTC
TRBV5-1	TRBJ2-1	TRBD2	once	CASSLGLADNEQFF	TGCGCCAGCAGCTTGGGACTAGCGGACAATGAGCAGTTCTTC
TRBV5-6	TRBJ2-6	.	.	CASSLLGAIGANVLTF	TGTGCCAGCAGCTTGCTGGGGGCGATTGGGGCCAACGTCCTGACTTTC
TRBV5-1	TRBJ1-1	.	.	CASSLGVTPNTEAFF	TGCGCCAGCAGCCTTGGGGTTACACCGAACACTGAAGCTTTCTTT
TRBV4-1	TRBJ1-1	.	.	CASSQESLMNTEAFF	TGCGCCAGCAGCCAAGAGAGCCTCATGAACACTGAAGCTTTCTTT
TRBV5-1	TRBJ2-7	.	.	CASSLESEQYF	TGCGCCAGCAGCTTGGAATCCGAGCAGTACTTC
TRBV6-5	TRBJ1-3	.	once	CASSSGPGNTIYF	TGTGCCAGCAGTTCGGGACCGGGAAACACCATATATTTT
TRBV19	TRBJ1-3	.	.	CASSNLPSGNTIYF	TGTGCCAGTAGTAATCTTCCCTCTGGAAACACCATATATTTT
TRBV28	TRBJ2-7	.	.	CASRPTGYSYEQYF	TGTGCCAGCAGACCGACAGGCTACTCCTACGAGCAGTACTTC
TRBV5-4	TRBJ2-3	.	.	CASRMRDTQYF	TGTGCCAGCAGGATGAGGGATACGCAGTATTTT
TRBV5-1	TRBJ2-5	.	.	CASSLGRRETQYF	TGCGCCAGCAGCTTGGGACGGAGAGAGACCCAGTACTTC
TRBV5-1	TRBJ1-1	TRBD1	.	CASSLADRGRNKNTEAFF	TGCGCCAGCAGCTTGGCGGACAGGGGGCGAAACAAGAACACTGAAGCTTTCTTT
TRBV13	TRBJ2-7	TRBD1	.	CASSSQDRGYEQYF	TGTGCCAGCAGCTCACAAGACAGGGGATACGAGCAGTACTTC
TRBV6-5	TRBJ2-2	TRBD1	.	CASNTGAGELFF	TGTGCCAGCAACACAGGGGCGGGTGAGCTGTTTTTT
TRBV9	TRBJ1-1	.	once	CASSVVVGTEAFF	TGTGCCAGCAGCGTAGTGGTGGGAACTGAAGCTTTCTTT
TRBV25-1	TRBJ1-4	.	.	CASSEWTGANEKLFF	TGTGCCAGCAGTGAGTGGACGGGAGCTAATGAAAAACTGTTTTTT
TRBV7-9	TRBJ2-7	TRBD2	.	CASRSTSGAVYEQYF	TGTGCCAGCAGATCAACTAGCGGGGCCGTCTACGAGCAGTACTTC
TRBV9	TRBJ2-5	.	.	CASSVSQETQYF	TGTGCCAGCAGCGTAAGCCAAGAGACCCAGTACTTC
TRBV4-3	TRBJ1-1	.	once	CASSQDPRWMNTEAFF	TGCGCCAGCAGCCAAGATCCGCGATGGATGAACACTGAAGCTTTCTTT
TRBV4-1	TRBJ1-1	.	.	CASSQEVGRMNTEAFF	TGCGCCAGCAGCCAAGAGGTCGGACGGATGAACACTGAAGCTTTCTTT
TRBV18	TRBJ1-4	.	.	CASSRGVRNEKLFF	TGTGCCAGCTCACGCGGGGTACGGAATGAAAAACTGTTTTTT
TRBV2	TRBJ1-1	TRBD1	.	CASSGTGETEAFF	TGTGCCAGCAGTGGAACAGGGGAAACTGAAGCTTTCTTT
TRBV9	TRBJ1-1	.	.	CASSVEGWGGAGPTEAFF	TGTGCCAGCAGCGTAGAGGGTTGGGGGGGCGCGGGTCCCACTGAAGCTTTCTTT